This T cell receptor (beta chain) was retrieved from a study of T cell repertoires in cytomegalovirus infection (dated by TCRdb to between 2019 and 2020). Looking at the study overall: Donor HLA type was relevant to the analysis, as public TCR beta signatures indicated carriage of CMV infection together with the matching HLA type.

As to this clonotype: The antigen this receptor binds is unknown. Base qualities are not provided; no much larger clone lies one nucleotide away.

Results and caveats for the whole study, not just this receptor: In the ex vivo response, HLA-C-restricted CMV-specific TCR beta clonotypes were dominant, and in two of eight donors the single most frequent clonotype came from this HLA-C-restricted group. Cumulative frequency of public TCR beta family members discriminated carriers of CMV infection plus the relevant HLA type in this cohort and an independent approximately 340-donor cohort.

From the germline V gene, CDR1 is LGHNA and CDR2 is YNFKEQ. Germline trimming amounts to 0 bases on V and 1 base on J, with 4 as the count of junction bases outside the gene matches. The CDR3 runs 16 residues from the cysteine to the phenylalanine. Only CDR3 DNA is held: 48 bases, read in frame from base 1. TCRdb shows the sequencer as Illumina HiSeq 1500. The public sequencing data were trimmed at Q25 with fastp and processed into clonotypes with MiXCR by TCRdb, which kept only in-frame beta chains. CDR3 protein duplicates are merged, each entry listing the most common genes and DNA. Here the sample has about 680,000 distinct CDR3 sequences; approximately 24% occur a single time. In total, the top ten clones hold around 7.6% of the sample.

Material for sequencing was CD8+ T cells from PBMCs. This TCR came from a human donor in good health (CMV status not recorded). Some clones in this sample may be carry-over from other donors' samples. The rearranged segments are TRBV4-2 and TRBJ2-3; TRBD2 aligns with 7 central bases. For the CDR3, the sequence is CASSQDFAGGTDTQYF. The nucleotide sequence reads as follows: TGTGCCAGCAGCCAAGATTTTGCGGGGGGCACAGATACGCAGTATTTT.